This T cell receptor beta chain was captured in a study of T cell changes during pregnancy in multiple sclerosis. CDR1 and CDR2 (germline): SGHNT, YYREEE (reference sequence). Trimming removed 4 bases from V and 4 bases from J; junction bases left unmatched: 5. The CDR3 spans 16 residues. Only one count was recorded for this clone. TCRdb's copy holds only in-frame clones and misses some; the assay was immunoSEQ multiplex PCR. Among 40,000 or so clones, 89% were seen once, and the ten largest hold about 1.2%. The sample in question was CD4+ T cells from peripheral blood mononuclear cells, obtained in the first trimester of pregnancy. V is TRBV5-4 and J is TRBJ2-1; 13 bases are a match to TRBD2. This receptor was identified in a female donor with multiple sclerosis, enrolled in a pregnancy study. CDR3 bases: TGTGCCAGCAGCATGGGGACTAGCGGGACTTACAATGAGCAGTTCTTC. Amino acid sequence: CASSMGTSGTYNEQFF.